These 11 T cell receptor beta chains originate from one sample sequenced in a study of blood T cell repertoires in COVID-19. The table came from immunoSEQ multiplex PCR; TCRdb's copy has only in-frame clones and leaves some out. This sample has around 94,000 clones; around 92% occur once, and the top ten carry 3.5% to 4.5%. Sequenced: peripheral blood. The receptors were gathered from a man between 18 and 35 years old with acute or convalescent COVID-19.

The chain joins TRBV7-2 to TRBJ2-1; 8 nucleotides match TRBD1. The CDR3 totals 15 residues. Germline V gene sequence: CDR1 SGHTA, CDR2 FQGNSA. V lost 5 bases, J lost 4 bases, and 7 bases stayed unmatched. The CDR3 DNA follows: TGTGCCAGCAGCAATGACAGGGGACTGTACAATGAGCAGTTCTTC. Translated: CASSNDRGLYNEQFF.

V is TRBV5-4 and J is TRBJ1-6; D unclear. Trimming left V 1 base short and J 6 bases short, with 5 bases between. This CDR3 spans 13 amino acids. Germline V lookup: CDR1 SGHNT, CDR2 YYREEE (reference sequence). In nucleotides, the CDR3 is TGTGCCAGCAGCTTGAGCCCTAATTCACCCCTCCACTTT. Translated: CASSLSPNSPLHF.

Worth noting for this clone: At one of its ends the junction is not consistent with the germline gene, which may arise from a read error. The chain links TRBV19 to TRBJ1-4, with D maybe TRBD1 (6 bases). CDR3 size: 15 residues. Germline V gene lookup returns CDR1 LNHDA and CDR2 SQIVND (reference sequence). The CDR3 nucleotides are TGTGCCAGTAGTATTTCGGACAGTTCTAAGGAAAAACTGTTTTTT. It codes for CASSISDSSKEKLFF.

V gene TRBV3-1 (or the pseudogene TRBV3-2) combines with J gene TRBJ2-1; TRBD2 is a possible D gene (5 bases). The germline gives CDR1 LGHDT, CDR2 YNNKEL (reference sequence). This CDR3 is built from 14 residues. V was cut by 2 bases and J by 3 bases, with 8 bases left in between. The CDR3 loop is CASSQNAGYNEQFF. In DNA, the CDR3 is TGTGCCAGCAGCCAAAACGCGGGCTACAATGAGCAGTTCTTC.

V usage is TRBV11-2 and J usage is TRBJ1-1, with no clear D. V shed 2 bases and J shed 10 bases, with 11 bases lying between them. The CDR3 is made up of 12 amino acids. CDR1 is SGHAT, CDR2 FQNNGV, per germline. The CDR3 here is CASSLFAGTAFF. DNA of the CDR3: TGTGCCAGCAGCTTATTTGCGGGTACAGCTTTCTTT.

V is TRBV20-1 and J is TRBJ2-3; 13 nucleotides agree with TRBD2. Trimming removed 3 bases from V and 4 bases from J; junction bases left unmatched: 7. The germline V gene has CDR1 DFQATT and CDR2 SNEGSKA (reference sequence). The CDR3 sequence is 16 residues long. The CDR3 bases are TGCAGTGCTAGTCCCCTTACTAGCGGGGGGGCAGATACGCAGTATTTT. This sequence encodes CSASPLTSGGADTQYF.

The chain employs TRBV6-5 and TRBJ2-7, with D tentatively TRBD1 (6 bases). V lost 8 bases, J lost 3 bases, and 14 bases lay in between. CDR3 length: 13 amino acids. CDR1 is MNHEY and CDR2 is SVGAGI in the germline V gene. The CDR3 is CASGTPTYYEQYF. The CDR3 coding sequence is TGTGCCAGCGGGACACCTACGTACTACGAGCAGTACTTC.

This clone was observed a few times. The chain carries TRBV29-1 and TRBJ1-2; D unclear. Germline CDR1 is SQVTM and CDR2 is ANQGSEA. Between the trimmed V and J ends, which lost 7 bases and 8 bases, there was a span of 5 bases. This CDR3 has 8 amino acids. The CDR3: CSDGGYTF. CDR3 nucleotides: TGCAGCGACGGGGGCTACACCTTC.

This clone was detected once. The genes are TRBV3-1 (or the pseudogene TRBV3-2) and TRBJ2-7; a possible D gene is TRBD1 (6 bases). With 4 bases removed from V and 0 bases from J, the gap between germline ends came to 16 bases. Germline V gene data show CDR1 as LGHDT and CDR2 as YNNKEL (reference sequence). This CDR3 is 16 amino acids long. The CDR3 protein is CASSLLRGRLSYEQYF. The CDR3 nucleotides are TGTGCCAGCAGCCTCCTTAGGGGGAGACTCTCCTACGAGCAGTACTTC.

The rearrangement uses TRBV7-9 and TRBJ2-1; 8 bases match TRBD1. The CDR3 spans 16 residues. CDR1 is SEHNR and CDR2 is FQNEAQ in the germline V gene (reference sequence). J gave up 2 bases and V 5 bases, and 8 bases lay outside the gene matches. DNA of the CDR3: TGTGCCAGCAGCCCATGGACAGGGTTTACCTACAATGAGCAGTTCTTC. This gives the protein CASSPWTGFTYNEQFF.

In this sample, this clone turned up once. The genes are TRBV7-2 and TRBJ1-1, with D possibly being TRBD1 (6 bases). Trimming shortened V by 1 base and J by 2 bases, and 14 bases separated the two germline ends. The CDR3 extends over 16 amino acids. Germline V gene sequence: CDR1 SGHTA, CDR2 FQGNSA. The CDR3 nucleotides read TGTGCCAGCAGCTTAGGGGGGGGCAGGGTAAACACTGAAGCTTTCTTT. Its translation: CASSLGGGRVNTEAFF.